Each of the 8 T cell receptor beta chains below was sequenced from the same sample in a study of blood T cell repertoires in COVID-19. The table came from immunoSEQ multiplex PCR; TCRdb's copy has only in-frame clones and leaves some out. This table holds around 170,000 clones, about 84% found once. Sequencing was done on a sample of PBMCs or T cells enriched from blood (not recorded which). The receptor source for this set is a man aged 45 to 65 who had recovered from COVID-19.

V is TRBV4-2 and J is TRBJ2-5; D remains ambiguous. Trimming took off 0 bases at V and 5 bases at J, with 7 bases between the two ends. Germline lookup yields CDR1 LGHNA and CDR2 YNFKEQ. The CDR3 extends over 13 amino acids. CDR3 amino acids: CASSQDHKETQYF. The DNA for the CDR3 is TGTGCCAGCAGCCAAGATCACAAGGAGACCCAGTACTTC.

CDR3 coding DNA: TGTGCCAGCAGCTTAGCAACCTCACGGGGTGGCTACACCTTC. Its translation: CASSLATSRGGYTF. V gene TRBV7-9 combines with J gene TRBJ1-2; D not resolved. Germline V gives CDR1 SEHNR, CDR2 FQNEAQ (reference sequence). The length of the CDR3 is 14 residues. The ends were cut back, 0 bases at V and 7 bases at J, with 12 bases in the middle.

The chain joins TRBV28 to TRBJ1-5; 7 bases align to TRBD1. Germline CDR1 and CDR2: MDHEN and SYDVKM. The CDR3 contains 17 residues. The V gene end was trimmed by 5 bases and the J gene end by 2 bases; junction bases not matched to a gene: 12. CDR3 DNA sequence: TGTGCCAGCAGTCTTGGACAGGACCGGAGGGGCAATCAGCCCCAGCATTTT. It specifies CASSLGQDRRGNQPQHF.

The rearrangement uses TRBV24-1 and TRBJ2-5, with 10 bases aligning to TRBD1. CDR3 length: 15 residues. With V trimmed by 2 bases and J by 8 bases, 7 bases remained unmatched. In germline, CDR1 is KGHDR, CDR2 SFDVKD. The CDR3 DNA sequence: TGTGCCACCAGTGATTCAACCGGACAGGGGGTCACCCAGTACTTC. This gives the protein CATSDSTGQGVTQYF.

The chain has TRBV7-9 and TRBJ1-4; 8 bases line up with TRBD1. The CDR3 sequence is 14 residues long. The V gene end was trimmed by 1 base and the J gene end by 8 bases; junction bases not matched to a gene: 3. Germline V gene lookup returns CDR1 SEHNR and CDR2 FQNEAQ (reference sequence). This CDR3 is CASSLGDRSEKLFF. CDR3 in DNA: TGTGCCAGCAGCTTAGGGGACAGGTCCGAAAAACTGTTTTTT.

The rearrangement uses TRBV10-3 and TRBJ2-5, with D maybe TRBD2 (5 bases). V was shortened by 3 bases and J by 8 bases, with 10 bases between the two germline ends. Germline assignment: CDR1 ENHRY and CDR2 SYGVKD. This CDR3 comprises 12 residues. CDR3 bases: TGTGCCATCAGTGAAGGAGACTATACCCAGTACTTC. This codes for CAISEGDYTQYF.

V gene TRBV18 combines with J gene TRBJ1-2; TRBD1 matches 7 bases. Germline CDR1 and CDR2: KGHSH and LQKENI. This CDR3 region has 11 residues. The junction had 0 bases not matched to a gene; V was cut back by 5 bases and J by 6 bases. The CDR3 DNA reads as TGTGCCAGCTCAGACAGGGATGGCTACACCTTC. Its translation is CASSDRDGYTF.

This rearrangement joins TRBV4-1 to TRBJ1-3; D possibly corresponds to TRBD1 (5 bases). CDR1 and CDR2 (germline): MGHRA, YSYEKL. Trimming shortened V by 0 bases and J by 4 bases, and 16 bases separated the two germline ends. The CDR3 sequence is 17 residues long. CDR3 region: CASSQDPYDSLGNTIYF. CDR3 nucleotide sequence: TGCGCCAGCAGCCAAGACCCTTACGACAGTCTCGGAAACACCATATATTTT.